This T cell receptor (beta chain) appears in the sequencing data of a study of vaccination and CD4 T cells after COVID-19. Study-level background: Median time from second vaccine dose to sampling was approximately 69 days (14 to 241).

Stated treatment: approximately 10-day PBMC culture with coronavirus spike peptide pools or control peptides (ViraFEST assay). This clonotype has more than one count but fewer than ten. Its specificity is unknown. The CDR3 sequence is 13 residues long. The germline gives CDR1 DFQATT, CDR2 SNEGSKA (reference sequence). The ends were cut back, 5 bases at V and 0 bases at J, with 9 bases in the middle. General observations from the study: There were relatively few convalescent patients studied, and there were no early post-infection timepoints.

Once obtained from cultured CD4+ T cells, the DNA was sequenced using the Oncomine TCR Beta short-read assay. One entry per CDR3 protein results from TCRdb running MiXCR on the PCR reads. The sample consists of approximately 15,000 distinct CDR3 sequences, roughly 58% of them appearing once. Sequenced sample: CD4+ T cells from blood, cultured in vitro. This TCR was sampled from a human donor who had recovered from COVID-19. The gene calls are TRBV20-1 and TRBJ2-3; no definite D call. In DNA, the CDR3 is TGCAGTGCTGCCCAGACTAGCACAGATACGCAGTATTTT. Translated: CSAAQTSTDTQYF.